These 15 T cell receptor beta chains were sequenced from one sample in a study of blood T cell repertoires in COVID-19. Produced via immunoSEQ multiplex PCR; TCRdb's table is partial and in-frame only. The profile shows 200,000 to 250,000 clones, 84% of them singletons. What was sequenced was peripheral blood. The receptors derive from a woman aged 50 to 60 with active or convalescent COVID-19.

The chain employs TRBV6-5 and TRBJ1-1; 7 bases align to TRBD1. The CDR3 consists of 11 residues. The germline V gene encodes CDR1 MNHEY and CDR2 SVGAGI. Trimming removed 6 bases from V and 11 bases from J; junction bases left unmatched: 6. CDR3 nucleotide sequence: TGTGCCAGCAGCCAGACAGGGTGGGCTTTCTTT. Its protein product is CASSQTGWAFF.

The chain employs TRBV10-2 and TRBJ1-3; D gene uncertain. Germline CDR1 is WSHSY and CDR2 is SAAADI. Trimming pared 6 bases from V and 4 bases from J, leaving 7 bases between. The CDR3 runs to 12 residues. CDR3 amino acids: CASSQQGNTIYF. In nucleotides, the CDR3 is TGCGCCAGCAGCCAACAGGGAAACACCATATATTTT.

The V gene is TRBV7-9, the J gene TRBJ1-2; TRBD1 matches 10 bases. The germline gives CDR1 SEHNR, CDR2 FQNEAQ (reference sequence). There are 16 residues in the CDR3. Trimming at V came to 5 bases and at J to 4 bases, leaving 10 bases not matched to a gene. CDR3 residues: CASSVWTGGTGYGYTF. The CDR3 region has the DNA TGTGCCAGCAGCGTTTGGACAGGGGGTACTGGCTATGGCTACACCTTC.

The rearrangement links TRBV6-1 to TRBJ1-6; D might be TRBD1 (5 bases). CDR1 MNHNS and CDR2 SASEGT come from the germline V gene. This CDR3 spans 16 amino acids. V lost 2 bases and J lost 5, with 13 bases in between. CDR3 sequence (DNA): TGTGCCAGCAGTGAAACTTGGACACCTAATAATTCACCCCTCCACTTT. Translating gives CASSETWTPNNSPLHF.

This clone has just one count. The V call is TRBV24-1, the J call TRBJ2-1, with D tentatively TRBD2 (5 bases). The CDR3 is 11 amino acids. V dropped 7 bases and J dropped 10 bases, with 10 bases sitting between them. Looked up from germline, CDR1 is KGHDR and CDR2 is SFDVKD. The CDR3 loop reads CATRDSGEQFF. CDR3 coding DNA: TGTGCCACCAGGGACTCTGGCGAGCAGTTCTTC.

The chain uses TRBV5-6 and TRBJ2-7; the match to TRBD1 covers 11 bases. The J segment lost 3 bases and the V segment lost 0 bases, leaving 2 bases of the junction unmatched. This CDR3 has 15 amino acids. Germline CDR1 is SGHDT and CDR2 is YYEEEE. CDR3 protein: CASSLAGTGGYEQYV. The CDR3 DNA reads as TGTGCCAGCAGCTTGGCCGGGACAGGGGGCTACGAGCAGTACGTC.

The chain uses TRBV10-3 and TRBJ2-1; tentatively, D is TRBD2 (6 bases). CDR1 is ENHRY, CDR2 SYGVKD, per germline. The CDR3 sequence is 13 residues long. Trimming pared 4 bases from V and 6 bases from J, leaving 10 bases between. The CDR3 is CAISATSSNEQFF. CDR3 in DNA: TGTGCCATCAGTGCCACTAGCAGCAATGAGCAGTTCTTC.

J is TRBJ2-1 and V is TRBV28; 8 nucleotides agree with TRBD2. Germline V gene sequence: CDR1 MDHEN, CDR2 SYDVKM. This CDR3 comprises 15 residues. V dropped 8 bases and J dropped 5; count of bases not matched to a gene: 11. The CDR3 here is CASPPRVAGNNEQFF. CDR3 DNA: TGTGCCAGCCCCCCCCGGGTAGCGGGGAACAATGAGCAGTTCTTC.

CDR3 loop: CASSRMSSYNSPLHF. The CDR3, as DNA: TGTGCCAGCAGTCGCATGAGCTCCTATAATTCACCCCTCCACTTT. This chain connects TRBV6-2 or TRBV6-3 to TRBJ1-6; D call uncertain. Germline V CDR1 and CDR2: MNHEY, SVGEGT. Trimming pared 5 bases from V and 0 bases from J, leaving 8 bases between. The CDR3 totals 15 residues.

This clone was detected once. CDR3 amino acids: CASSTDNGNSVPQHF. The CDR3 DNA reads as TGTGCCAGCAGCACCGACAACGGCAACTCTGTCCCCCAGCATTTT. This sequence joins TRBV21-1 and TRBJ1-5; the table's D call, TRBD1, was not checked against the DNA. TRBV21-1 is given as a pseudogene. This CDR3 has 15 residues.

This clone was counted a few times. The V call is TRBV5-4, the J call TRBJ2-1; maybe TRBD2 (5 bases). In germline, CDR1 is SGHNT, CDR2 YYREEE (reference sequence). V gave up 0 bases and J gave up 4 bases, with 14 bases separating them. The CDR3 runs 16 residues. The CDR3: CASSLGLARDYNEQFF. In nucleotides, the CDR3 is TGTGCCAGCAGCTTGGGGCTAGCACGGGATTACAATGAGCAGTTCTTC.

This clone has only one observation. This rearrangement joins TRBV29-1 to TRBJ2-5; D possibly corresponds to TRBD1 (5 bases). CDR1 and CDR2 from the germline V gene are SQVTM and ANQGSEA. This CDR3 is built from 12 residues. V was trimmed by 1 base and J by 5 bases, leaving 8 bases between them. For the CDR3, the DNA is TGCAGCGTTGAAGGTGGGGCGGAGACCCAGTACTTC. It is translated as CSVEGGAETQYF.

The chain is built from TRBV2 and TRBJ1-1; D gene ambiguous. The CDR3 is 12 residues long. Germline V lookup: CDR1 SNHLY, CDR2 FYNNEI. V was clipped by 4 bases and J by 3 bases, with 6 bases between them. CDR3 sequence: CASSVVDTEAFF. The CDR3, as DNA: TGTGCCAGCAGTGTAGTGGACACTGAAGCTTTCTTT.

The chain links TRBV10-3 to TRBJ2-1; 11 positions match TRBD1. Germline CDR1 and CDR2: ENHRY and SYGVKD. This CDR3 has 15 amino acids. Unmatched junction bases numbered 1, after V lost 2 bases and J lost 4 bases. CDR3 sequence: CAISEGQGAYNEQFF. CDR3 coding DNA: TGTGCCATCAGTGAGGGACAGGGGGCTTACAATGAGCAGTTCTTC.

The chain recombines TRBV19 with TRBJ2-1; TRBD2 aligns across 12 bases. Germline assignment: CDR1 LNHDA and CDR2 SQIVND (reference sequence). The CDR3 contains 15 residues. The V segment lost 3 bases and the J segment 5 bases; nucleotides outside the gene matches: 2. The CDR3 region has the DNA TGTGCCAGTAGTATGAGACTAGCGGGAGACAATGAGCAGTTCTTC. Translating it yields CASSMRLAGDNEQFF.